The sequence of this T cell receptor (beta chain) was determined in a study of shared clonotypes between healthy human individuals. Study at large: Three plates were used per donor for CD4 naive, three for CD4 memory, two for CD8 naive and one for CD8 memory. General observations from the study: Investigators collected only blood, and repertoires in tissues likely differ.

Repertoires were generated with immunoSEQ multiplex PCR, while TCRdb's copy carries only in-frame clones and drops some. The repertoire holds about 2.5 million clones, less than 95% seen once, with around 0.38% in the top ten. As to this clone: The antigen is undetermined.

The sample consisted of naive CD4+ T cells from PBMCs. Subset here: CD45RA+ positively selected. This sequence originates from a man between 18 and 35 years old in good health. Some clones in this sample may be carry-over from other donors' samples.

CDR3 sequence: CASSSSGGAPYGYTF. CDR3 coding DNA: TGTGCCAGCAGCTCCTCAGGGGGCGCCCCCTATGGCTACACCTTC. The V call is TRBV7-9, the J call TRBJ1-2, with TRBD1 matching over 8 bases. J lost 4 bases, V lost 4 bases, and 8 bases had no gene match. Germline CDR1 and CDR2: SEHNR and FQNEAQ (reference sequence). CDR3 length: 15 residues.